Reported below is one TCR beta chain. Its antigen is undetermined. The germline V gene encodes CDR1 LGHDT and CDR2 YNNKEL (reference sequence). This CDR3 region has 14 residues. V was clipped by 4 bases and J by 6 bases; unmatched bases: 8. Peripheral blood CD8+ and CD4+ T cells were profiled by TCR beta sequencing. Negative isolation yielded CD8+ and CD4+ T cells; FACS enriched TEMRA cells. These data belong to a study of CD8 T cells in Susac syndrome. Points from the study as a whole: The study's TCR sequencing and HLA analysis drew on a certain number of individuals. That number was acknowledged as relatively small.

Roughly 0.45 to 1 ug RNA was reverse transcribed with random hexamers. Amplification of TCR beta CDR3 across 54 Vbeta and 13 Jbeta was performed with immunoSEQ multiplex PCR. Using its own MiXCR run on the immunoSEQ multiplex PCR reads, TCRdb lists one record per CDR3 protein. The table has approximately 150,000 distinct CDR3 sequences, roughly 94% seen once. The source is a human donor in good health. Specimen: CD4+ T cells from PBMCs. The chain combines TRBV3-1 with TRBJ1-2; 7 bases fit TRBD1. The CDR3 is CASSLPTGTDGYTF. The CDR3 coding sequence is TGTGCCAGCAGCCTCCCGACAGGGACAGATGGCTACACCTTC.